This T cell receptor beta chain came from a study of blood T cell repertoires in COVID-19. Study-level information: The cDNA or gDNA used as material had been derived from T cells, B-cell-depleted T cells, or PBMCs.

Germline assignment: CDR1 LNHDA and CDR2 SQIVND (reference sequence). This CDR3 contains 18 residues. Trimming removed 2 bases from V and 0 bases from J; junction bases left unmatched: 12. Study processing details: Researchers report that nucleated cell counts were estimated from reference gene primer amplification. Measured with immunoSEQ multiplex PCR; TCRdb has only the in-frame clones, and not every one. The V and J calls and the clone size are those of that table, but D and trimming were determined from the DNA. The repertoire has about 140,000 clones, 86% of them found once; the top ten carry about 4.5%. Cohort 3 donors counted as recovered after two negative PCRs, clearance, or resolved symptoms.

This receptor was identified in a middle-aged man who had recovered from COVID-19. This chain uses TRBV19 with TRBJ2-5, with TRBD2 matching over 7 bases. Specimen: PBMCs or T cells enriched from blood (not recorded which). The CDR3 sequence: CASSIKVRTGRHQETQYF. CDR3 in DNA: TGTGCCAGTAGTATAAAGGTACGTACCGGGAGGCACCAAGAGACCCAGTACTTC.